This T cell receptor beta chain appears in the sequencing data of a study of blood T cell repertoires in COVID-19. At the level of the study: Both acute and convalescent COVID-19 samples were obtained from the United States, Italy and Spain. Sources were T cells, B-cell-depleted T cells, or PBMCs; the material itself was cDNA or gDNA.

This clone has just one count. Under the authors' procedure: By means of reference gene primer amplification, nucleated cell counts were estimated. TCRdb keeps only in-frame clones here, not all; method: immunoSEQ multiplex PCR. For V, J and clone size, that table is used; D and trimming come from the DNA. The data contain some 290,000 clones, roughly 90% of them singletons. The V segment lost 6 bases and the J segment 4 bases; nucleotides outside the gene matches: 13. CDR1 and CDR2 (germline): GTSNPN, SVGIG (reference sequence). The length of the CDR3 is 18 residues. The J gene is TRBJ2-2, the V gene TRBV30, with TRBD2 identical over 14 bases. The TCR was taken from a woman aged 25 to 45 with COVID-19, enrolled during active disease. The sample was peripheral blood. CDR3 region: CACARRTSGRLVTGELFF. DNA of the CDR3: TGTGCCTGCGCTCGGAGGACTAGCGGGAGGTTGGTCACCGGGGAGCTGTTTTTT.